The 2 T cell receptor beta chains below come from one sample, sequenced in a study of shared clonotypes between healthy human individuals. Using immunoSEQ multiplex PCR, the repertoire was profiled, and TCRdb retains in-frame clones only, with some absent. The data contain around 700,000 clones, under 95% of them singletons. CD8 cells classed as naive were CD45RO-negative and positively selected for CCR7, excluding terminally differentiated effector memory CD45RA+ cells. Specimen: naive CD8+ T cells sorted from blood. The receptor set was obtained from a man younger than 45 in good health.

This chain uses TRBV27 with TRBJ2-1, with D possibly being TRBD1 or TRBD2 (6 bases each). The CDR3 has 16 amino acids. V was cut by 2 bases and J by 13 bases, with 24 bases left in between. Germline CDR1 is MNHEY and CDR2 is SMNVEV (reference sequence). The CDR3 here is CASSLLTTIGGGSQFF. DNA of the CDR3: TGTGCCAGCAGTTTACTCACCACAATCGGGGGCGGATCACAGTTCTTC.

The chain uses TRBV7-9 and TRBJ2-1; the D gene is possibly TRBD2 (6 bases). This CDR3 is built from 15 residues. Trimming took off 6 bases at V and 14 bases at J, with 26 bases between the two ends. Germline V gene lookup returns CDR1 SEHNR and CDR2 FQNEAQ (reference sequence). The CDR3 reads CASRHILGWGDLEFF. The CDR3 coding sequence is TGTGCCAGCAGACATATTTTGGGATGGGGGGATCTGGAGTTCTTC. Drawing the rest from reference TRBV7-9 and TRBJ2-1, the complete variable domain is DTGVSQNPRHKITKRGQNVTFRCDPISEHNRLYWYRQTLGQGPEFLTYFQNEAQLEKSRLLSDRFSAERPKGSFSTLEIQRTEQGDSAMYLCASRHILGWGDLEFFGPGTRLTVL.